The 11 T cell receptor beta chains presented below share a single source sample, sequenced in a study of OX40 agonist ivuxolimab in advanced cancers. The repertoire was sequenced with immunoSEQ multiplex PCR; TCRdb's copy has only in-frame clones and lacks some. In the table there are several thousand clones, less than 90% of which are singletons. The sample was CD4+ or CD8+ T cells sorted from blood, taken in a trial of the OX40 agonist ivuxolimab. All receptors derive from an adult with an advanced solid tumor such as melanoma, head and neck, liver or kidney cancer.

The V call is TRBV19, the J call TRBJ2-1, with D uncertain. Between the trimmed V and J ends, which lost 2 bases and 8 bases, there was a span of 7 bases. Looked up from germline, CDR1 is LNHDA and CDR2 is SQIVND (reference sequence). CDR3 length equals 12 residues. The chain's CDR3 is CASSIMGDEQFF. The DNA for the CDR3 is TGTGCCAGTAGTATAATGGGTGATGAGCAGTTCTTC.

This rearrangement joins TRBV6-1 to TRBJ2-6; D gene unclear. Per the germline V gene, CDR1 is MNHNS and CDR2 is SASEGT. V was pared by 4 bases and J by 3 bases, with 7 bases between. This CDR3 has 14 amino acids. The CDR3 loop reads CASSVVDGANVLTF. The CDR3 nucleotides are TGTGCCAGCAGTGTGGTGGATGGGGCCAACGTCCTGACTTTC.

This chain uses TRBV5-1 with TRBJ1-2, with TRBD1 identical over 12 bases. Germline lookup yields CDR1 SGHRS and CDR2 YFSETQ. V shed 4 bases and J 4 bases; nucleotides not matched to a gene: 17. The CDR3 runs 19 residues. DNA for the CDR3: TGCGCCAGCAGCCTGCCCCCGACCGGGACAGGGGGCGATGGCTATGGCTACACCTTC. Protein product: CASSLPPTGTGGDGYGYTF.

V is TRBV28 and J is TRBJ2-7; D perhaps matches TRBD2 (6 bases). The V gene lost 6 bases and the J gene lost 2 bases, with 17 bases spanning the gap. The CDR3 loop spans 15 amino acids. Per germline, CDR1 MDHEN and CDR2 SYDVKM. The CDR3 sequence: CASRGGRHATYEQYF. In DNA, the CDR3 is TGTGCCAGCAGGGGGGGTAGACACGCAACCTACGAGCAGTACTTC.

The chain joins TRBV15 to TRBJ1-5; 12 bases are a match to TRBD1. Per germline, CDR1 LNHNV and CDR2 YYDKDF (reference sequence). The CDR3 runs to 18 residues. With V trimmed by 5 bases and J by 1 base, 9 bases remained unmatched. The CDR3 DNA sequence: TGTGCCACCAGCTCCAATCCGGGACAGGGGGCAAGCAATCAGCCCCAGCATTTT. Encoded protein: CATSSNPGQGASNQPQHF.

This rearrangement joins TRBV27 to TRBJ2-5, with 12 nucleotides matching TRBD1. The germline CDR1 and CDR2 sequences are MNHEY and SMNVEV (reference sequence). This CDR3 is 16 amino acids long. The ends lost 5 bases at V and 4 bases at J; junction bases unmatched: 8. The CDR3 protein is CASSLIGTGGRETQYF. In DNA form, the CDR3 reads TGTGCCAGCAGTCTGATCGGGACAGGGGGCCGAGAGACCCAGTACTTC.

CDR3 amino acids: CASRDHGGTGEQYF. CDR3 nucleotides: TGTGCCAGCAGGGATCACGGAGGTACGGGGGAGCAGTACTTC. The chain uses TRBV9 and TRBJ2-7, with D perhaps TRBD2 (5 bases). The CDR3 runs to 14 residues. Germline loops: CDR1 SGDLS, CDR2 YYNGEE. V lost 5 bases to trimming and J lost 7 bases, with 19 bases between them.

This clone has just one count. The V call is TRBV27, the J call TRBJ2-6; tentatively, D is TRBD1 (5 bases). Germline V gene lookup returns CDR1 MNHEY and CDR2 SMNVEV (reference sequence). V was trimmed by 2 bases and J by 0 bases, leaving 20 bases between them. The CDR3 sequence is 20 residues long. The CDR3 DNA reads TGTGCCAGCAGTTTACGTTCAGGGCCCGAACTTAGCTCTGGGGCCAACGTCCTGACTTTC. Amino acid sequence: CASSLRSGPELSSGANVLTF. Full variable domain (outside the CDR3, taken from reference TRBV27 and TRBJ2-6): EAQVTQNPRYLITVTGKKLTVTCSQNMNHEYMSWYRQDPGLGLRQIYYSMNVEVTDKGDVPEGYKVSRKEKRNFPLILESPSPNQTSLYFCASSLRSGPELSSGANVLTFGAGSRLTVL.

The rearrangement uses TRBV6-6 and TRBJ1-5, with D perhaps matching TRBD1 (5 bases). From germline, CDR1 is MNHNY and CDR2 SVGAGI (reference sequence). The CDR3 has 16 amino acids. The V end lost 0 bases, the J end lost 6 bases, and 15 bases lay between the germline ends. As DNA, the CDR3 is TGTGCCAGCAGTTACTCCAACCGGGACGGAGGTCAGCCCCAGCATTTT. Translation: CASSYSNRDGGQPQHF.

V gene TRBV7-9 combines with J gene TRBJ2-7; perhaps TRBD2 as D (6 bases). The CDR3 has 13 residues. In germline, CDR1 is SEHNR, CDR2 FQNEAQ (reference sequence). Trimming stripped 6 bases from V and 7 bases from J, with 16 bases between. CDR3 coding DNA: TGTGCCAGCAGTCCTTGGACGGGACTGGAGCAGTACTTC. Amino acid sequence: CASSPWTGLEQYF.

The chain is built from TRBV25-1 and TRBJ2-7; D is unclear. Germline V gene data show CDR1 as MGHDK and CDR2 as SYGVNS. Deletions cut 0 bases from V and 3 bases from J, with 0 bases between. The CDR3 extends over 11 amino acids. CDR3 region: CASSEYYEQYF. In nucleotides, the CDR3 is TGTGCCAGCAGTGAATACTACGAGCAGTACTTC.